This TCR beta chain was identified in a study of control samples from healthy donors and cancer patients. Sequencing was performed with immunoSEQ multiplex PCR; in TCRdb, only in-frame clones are kept and a portion is missing. The data show roughly 120,000 clones, approximately 90% seen once. J gave up 2 bases and V 5 bases, and 2 bases lay outside the gene matches. CDR1 is LGHDT and CDR2 is YNNKEL in the germline V gene (reference sequence). This CDR3 has 14 amino acids. The receptor comes from a woman aged 70-85 years in good health. J is TRBJ2-7 and V is TRBV3-1 (or the pseudogene TRBV3-2); 11 positions match TRBD1. Sequencing input: blood. CDR3 residues: CASSRGQGAYEQYF. The CDR3 DNA is TGTGCCAGCAGCAGGGGACAGGGGGCCTACGAGCAGTACTTC.